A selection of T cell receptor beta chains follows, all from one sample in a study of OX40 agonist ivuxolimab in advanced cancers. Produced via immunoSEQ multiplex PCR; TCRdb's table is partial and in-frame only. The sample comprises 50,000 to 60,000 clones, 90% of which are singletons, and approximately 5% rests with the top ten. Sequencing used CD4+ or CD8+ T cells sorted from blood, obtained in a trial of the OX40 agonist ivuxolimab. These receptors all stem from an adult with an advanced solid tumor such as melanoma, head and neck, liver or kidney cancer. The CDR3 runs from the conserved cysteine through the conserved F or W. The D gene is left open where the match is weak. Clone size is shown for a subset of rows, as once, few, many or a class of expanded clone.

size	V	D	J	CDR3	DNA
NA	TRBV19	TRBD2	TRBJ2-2	CASSWRGYAGELFF	TGTGCCAGTAGTTGGCGGGGGTACGCCGGGGAGCTGTTTTTT
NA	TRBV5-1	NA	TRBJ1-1	CASSSGQREGTEAFF	TGCGCCAGCAGCTCTGGGCAGAGGGAGGGCACTGAAGCTTTCTTT
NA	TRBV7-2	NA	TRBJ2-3	CASSPGVSANTDTQYF	TGTGCCAGCAGCCCGGGAGTTAGCGCCAACACAGATACGCAGTATTTT
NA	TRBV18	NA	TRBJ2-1	CASSPPVVSSYNEQFF	TGTGCCAGCTCACCACCGGTGGTTAGCTCCTACAATGAGCAGTTCTTC
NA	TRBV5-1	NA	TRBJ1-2	CASSLAQGGHGYTF	TGCGCCAGCAGCTTGGCCCAGGGAGGGCATGGCTACACCTTC
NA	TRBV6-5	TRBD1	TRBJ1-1	CASSYSTGGASEAFF	TGTGCCAGCAGTTACTCGACAGGGGGCGCGTCTGAAGCTTTCTTT
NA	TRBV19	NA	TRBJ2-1	CASSPRGAGVWNEQFF	TGTGCCAGTAGTCCCCGAGGGGCTGGGGTTTGGAATGAGCAGTTCTTC
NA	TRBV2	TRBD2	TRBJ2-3	CASGGLAGASTDTQYF	TGTGCCAGCGGGGGACTAGCGGGGGCCTCCACAGATACGCAGTATTTT
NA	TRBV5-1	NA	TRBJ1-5	CASSTGESGQPQHF	TGCGCCAGCAGCACTGGGGAGTCAGGTCAGCCCCAGCATTTT
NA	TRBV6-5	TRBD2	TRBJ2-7	CASSSAGGQVEQYF	TGTGCCAGCAGTTCGGCGGGGGGCCAGGTCGAGCAGTACTTC
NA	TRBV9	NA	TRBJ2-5	CASSGRGRKTQYF	TGTGCCAGCAGCGGGCGGGGGCGGAAGACCCAGTACTTC
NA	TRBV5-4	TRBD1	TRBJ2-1	CASSLDRGIYNEQFF	TGTGCCAGCAGCTTGGACAGGGGGATCTACAATGAGCAGTTCTTC
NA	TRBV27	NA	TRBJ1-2	CASSPTAAYGYTF	TGTGCCAGCAGCCCCACAGCCGCCTATGGCTACACCTTC
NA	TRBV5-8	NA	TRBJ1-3	CASSNPIGNTIYF	TGTGCCAGCAGCAACCCTATCGGAAACACCATATATTTT
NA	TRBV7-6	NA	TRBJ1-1	CASSLLTAGVMKTEAFF	TGTGCCAGCAGCCTTCTTACGGCGGGGGTGATGAAGACTGAAGCTTTCTTT
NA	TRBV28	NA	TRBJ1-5	CATIKGGGSNQPQHF	TGTGCCACCATTAAGGGAGGGGGTTCGAATCAGCCCCAGCATTTT
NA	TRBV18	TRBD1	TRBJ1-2	CASSREDRAGYTF	TGTGCCAGCTCACGTGAGGACAGGGCTGGCTACACCTTC
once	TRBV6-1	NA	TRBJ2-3	CASQAVFTDTQYF	TGTGCCAGCCAAGCGGTTTTCACAGATACGCAGTATTTT
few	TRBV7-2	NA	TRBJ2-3	CASSPQFGGDTQYF	TGTGCCAGCAGCCCGCAGTTTGGGGGAGATACGCAGTATTTT
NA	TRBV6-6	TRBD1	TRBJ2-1	CASSMGDRASGEQFF	TGTGCCAGCAGTATGGGGGACAGGGCGTCGGGTGAGCAGTTCTTC
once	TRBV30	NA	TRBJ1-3	CAWSVQGGRGNTIYF	TGTGCCTGGAGTGTACAGGGAGGGCGTGGAAACACCATATATTTT
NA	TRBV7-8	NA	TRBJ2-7	CASSLATVQSSYEQYF	TGTGCCAGCAGCTTAGCGACGGTCCAGAGCTCCTACGAGCAGTACTTC
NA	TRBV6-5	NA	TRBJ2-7	CASSYSRGSEQYF	TGTGCCAGCAGTTACTCCCGGGGGTCCGAGCAGTACTTC
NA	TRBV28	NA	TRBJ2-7	CASGLSYEQYF	TGTGCCAGCGGACTTTCCTACGAGCAGTACTTC
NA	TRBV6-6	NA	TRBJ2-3	CASSYPIALDTQYF	TGTGCCAGCAGTTATCCCATAGCTTTAGATACGCAGTATTTT
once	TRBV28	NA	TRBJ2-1	CASSSPPTWNEQFF	TGTGCCAGCAGTTCCCCCCCGACTTGGAATGAGCAGTTCTTC
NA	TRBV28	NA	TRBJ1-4	CASSSSRTATNEKLFF	TGTGCCAGCAGTTCTTCAAGGACAGCTACTAATGAAAAACTGTTTTTT
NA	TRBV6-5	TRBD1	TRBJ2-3	CASKRDSSTDTQYF	TGTGCCAGCAAAAGGGACAGTAGCACAGATACGCAGTATTTT
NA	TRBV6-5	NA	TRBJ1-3	CASSYGSSGNTIYF	TGTGCCAGCAGTTACGGGAGCTCTGGAAACACCATATATTTT
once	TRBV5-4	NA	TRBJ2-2	CASSLDFGNSGELFF	TGTGCCAGCAGCTTGGATTTCGGTAATTCCGGGGAGCTGTTTTTT
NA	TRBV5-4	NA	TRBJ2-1	CASSLGAYSYNEQFF	TGTGCCAGCAGCTTGGGGGCCTACTCCTACAATGAGCAGTTCTTC
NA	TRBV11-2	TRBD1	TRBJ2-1	CASTSYRGPSYNEQFF	TGTGCCAGCACCTCTTATAGGGGGCCGTCCTACAATGAGCAGTTCTTC
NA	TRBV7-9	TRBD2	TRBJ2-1	CASSSALLAGGGSYNEQFF	TGTGCCAGCAGCTCGGCCCTTCTAGCGGGAGGTGGGTCCTACAATGAGCAGTTCTTC
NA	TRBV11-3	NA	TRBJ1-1	CASRRTGLNTEAFF	TGTGCCAGCAGACGAACAGGTTTAAACACTGAAGCTTTCTTT